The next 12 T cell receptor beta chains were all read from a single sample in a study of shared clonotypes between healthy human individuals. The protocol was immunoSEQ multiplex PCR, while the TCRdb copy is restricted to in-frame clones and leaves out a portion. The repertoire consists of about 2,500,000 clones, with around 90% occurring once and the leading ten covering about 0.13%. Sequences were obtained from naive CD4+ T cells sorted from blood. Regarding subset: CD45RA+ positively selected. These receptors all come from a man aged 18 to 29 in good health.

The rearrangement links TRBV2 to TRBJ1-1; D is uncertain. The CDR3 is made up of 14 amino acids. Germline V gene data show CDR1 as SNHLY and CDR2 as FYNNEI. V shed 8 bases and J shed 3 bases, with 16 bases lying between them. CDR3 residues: CASGVGVLDTEAFF. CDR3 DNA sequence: TGTGCCAGCGGCGTTGGGGTCCTGGACACTGAAGCTTTCTTT.

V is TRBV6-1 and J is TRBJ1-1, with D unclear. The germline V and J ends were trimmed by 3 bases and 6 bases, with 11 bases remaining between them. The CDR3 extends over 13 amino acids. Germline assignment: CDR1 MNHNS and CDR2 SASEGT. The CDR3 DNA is TGTGCCAGCAGTGATGCTCAGCGGGCTGAAGCTTTCTTT. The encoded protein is CASSDAQRAEAFF.

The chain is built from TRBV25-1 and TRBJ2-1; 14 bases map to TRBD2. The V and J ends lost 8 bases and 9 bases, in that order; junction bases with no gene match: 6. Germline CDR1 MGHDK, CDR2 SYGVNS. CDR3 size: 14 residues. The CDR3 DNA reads TGTGCCAGCCTGACTAGCGGGAGGGTGAGTGAGCAGTTCTTC. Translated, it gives CASLTSGRVSEQFF.

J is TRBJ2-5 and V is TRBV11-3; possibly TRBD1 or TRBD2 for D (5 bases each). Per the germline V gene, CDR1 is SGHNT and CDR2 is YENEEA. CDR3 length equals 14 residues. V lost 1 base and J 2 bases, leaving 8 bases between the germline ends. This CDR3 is CASSLGGKQETQYF. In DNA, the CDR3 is TGTGCCAGCAGCTTAGGGGGGAAACAAGAGACCCAGTACTTC.

CDR3 protein: CASSQESRQFGDGYTF. As DNA, the CDR3 is TGCGCCAGCAGCCAAGAGAGCCGTCAGTTTGGGGATGGCTACACCTTC. The gene calls are TRBV4-1 and TRBJ1-2; the D is unclear. V lost 0 bases and J 6 bases, leaving 17 bases between the germline ends. Germline V CDR1 and CDR2: MGHRA, YSYEKL. There are 16 residues in the CDR3.

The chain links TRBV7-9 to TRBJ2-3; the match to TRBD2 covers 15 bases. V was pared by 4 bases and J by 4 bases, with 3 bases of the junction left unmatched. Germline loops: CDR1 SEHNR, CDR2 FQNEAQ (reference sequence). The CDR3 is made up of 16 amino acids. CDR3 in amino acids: CASSSRTSGRADTQYF. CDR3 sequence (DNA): TGTGCCAGCAGCTCCCGGACTAGCGGGAGGGCAGATACGCAGTATTTT.

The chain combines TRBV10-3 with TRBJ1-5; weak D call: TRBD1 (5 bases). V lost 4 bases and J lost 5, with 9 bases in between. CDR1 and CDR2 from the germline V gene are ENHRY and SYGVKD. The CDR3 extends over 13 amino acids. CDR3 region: CAISVKGDQPQHF. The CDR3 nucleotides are TGTGCCATCAGTGTCAAAGGGGATCAGCCCCAGCATTTT.

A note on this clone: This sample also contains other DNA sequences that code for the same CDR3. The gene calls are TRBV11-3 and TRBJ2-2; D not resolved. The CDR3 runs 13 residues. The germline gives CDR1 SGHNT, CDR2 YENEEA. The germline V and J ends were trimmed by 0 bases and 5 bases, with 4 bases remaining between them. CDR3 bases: TGTGCCAGCAGCTTAGATGGTACCGGGGAGCTGTTTTTT. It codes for CASSLDGTGELFF. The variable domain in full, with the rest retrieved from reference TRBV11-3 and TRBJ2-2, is EAGVVQSPRYKIIEKKQPVAFWCNPISGHNTLYWYLQNLGQGPELLIRYENEEAVDDSQLPKDRFSAERLKGVDSTLKIQPAELGDSAVYLCASSLDGTGELFFGEGSRLTVL.

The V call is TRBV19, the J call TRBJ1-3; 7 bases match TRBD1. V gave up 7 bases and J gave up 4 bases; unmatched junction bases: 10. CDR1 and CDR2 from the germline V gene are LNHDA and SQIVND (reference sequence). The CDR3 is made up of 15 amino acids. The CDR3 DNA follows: TGTGCCAGTACTCTCTACAGGGGAGGCGGAAACACCATATATTTT. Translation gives CASTLYRGGGNTIYF. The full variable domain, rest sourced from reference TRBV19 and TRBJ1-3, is DGGITQSPKYLFRKEGQNVTLSCEQNLNHDAMYWYRQDPGQGLRLIYYSQIVNDFQKGDIAEGYSVSREKKESFPLTVTSAQKNPTAFYLCASTLYRGGGNTIYFGEGSWLTVV.

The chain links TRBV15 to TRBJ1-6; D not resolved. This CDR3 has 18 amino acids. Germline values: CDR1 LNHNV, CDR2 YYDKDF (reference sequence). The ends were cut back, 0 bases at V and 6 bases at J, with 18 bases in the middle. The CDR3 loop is CATSRDLIPGRSNSPLHF. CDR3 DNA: TGTGCCACCAGCAGAGATTTGATTCCCGGGCGTAGTAATTCACCCCTCCACTTT.

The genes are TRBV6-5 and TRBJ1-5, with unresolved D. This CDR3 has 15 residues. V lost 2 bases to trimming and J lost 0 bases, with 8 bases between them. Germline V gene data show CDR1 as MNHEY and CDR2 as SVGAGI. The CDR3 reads CASSYTSYSNQPQHF. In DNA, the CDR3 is TGTGCCAGCAGTTACACCAGCTATAGCAATCAGCCCCAGCATTTT.

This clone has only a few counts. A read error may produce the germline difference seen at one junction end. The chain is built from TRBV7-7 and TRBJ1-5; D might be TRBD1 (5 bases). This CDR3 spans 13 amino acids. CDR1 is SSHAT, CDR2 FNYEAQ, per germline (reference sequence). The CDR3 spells CASSLGLNQPQHF. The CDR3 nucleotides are TGTGCTAGCAGCTTGGGGCTCAATCAGCCCCAGCATTTT.